Each of the 25 T cell receptor beta chains below was sequenced from the same sample in a study of blood T cell repertoires in COVID-19. Data came from immunoSEQ multiplex PCR; TCRdb stores just in-frame clones and leaves some out. The sample yields tens of thousands of clones, about 88% seen once. Material for sequencing was peripheral blood. The receptors come from a human donor with active COVID-19. The donor label of this sample is uncertain.

The chain recombines TRBV7-8 with TRBJ2-7, with 9 bases aligning to TRBD2. Germline V gene lookup returns CDR1 SGHVS and CDR2 FQNEAQ. J gave up 6 bases and V 4 bases, and 7 bases lay outside the gene matches. This CDR3 spans 14 amino acids. Here the CDR3 reads CASSSRTSAGEQYF. The CDR3 bases are TGTGCCAGCAGCTCCAGGACTAGCGCGGGCGAGCAGTACTTC.

The chain carries TRBV27 and TRBJ1-2, with unresolved D. The CDR3 length is 8 residues. Trimming pared 5 bases from V and 10 bases from J, leaving 2 bases between. Germline CDR1 and CDR2: MNHEY and SMNVEV (reference sequence). CDR3 sequence: CASSLYTF. CDR3 coding DNA: TGTGCCAGCAGTCTCTACACCTTC.

This chain joins TRBV4-3 and TRBJ2-1; D call uncertain. The CDR3 is 17 residues long. Deletions cut 0 bases from V and 0 bases from J, with 12 bases between. Germline CDR1 and CDR2: LGHNA and YSLEER. The CDR3 is CASSQDRVSSSYNEQFF. The CDR3 DNA reads TGCGCCAGCAGCCAAGATCGGGTCTCCTCCTCCTACAATGAGCAGTTCTTC.

V usage is TRBV19 and J usage is TRBJ1-4, with D uncertain. V was clipped by 1 base and J by 5 bases, with 8 bases between them. The CDR3 spans 14 residues. The germline gives CDR1 LNHDA, CDR2 SQIVND (reference sequence). The CDR3 DNA follows: TGTGCCAGTAGTATAGTACGCGCCAATGAAAAACTGTTTTTT. Protein product: CASSIVRANEKLFF.

This sequence joins TRBV19 and TRBJ2-1; D gene uncertain. Germline lookup yields CDR1 LNHDA and CDR2 SQIVND (reference sequence). V shed 3 bases and J shed 1 base, with 13 bases lying between them. This CDR3 comprises 16 residues. CDR3 sequence (DNA): TGTGCCAGTAGTATGTGGGTCGACTCATCCTACAATGAGCAGTTCTTC. It codes for CASSMWVDSSYNEQFF.

The chain employs TRBV11-1 and TRBJ1-1; TRBD1 matches 10 bases. V trimming: 5 bases; J trimming: 8 bases; junction bases outside the gene matches: 14. In germline, CDR1 is SGHAT, CDR2 FQDESV (reference sequence). This CDR3 contains 16 residues. In DNA form, the CDR3 reads TGTGCCAGCAGCCGGTCCCGGGACAGGGGTGGAACCGAAGCTTTCTTT. This sequence encodes CASSRSRDRGGTEAFF.

This chain links TRBV5-1 with TRBJ2-7; 8 bases line up with TRBD1. V trimming: 4 bases; J trimming: 2 bases; junction bases outside the gene matches: 5. Germline CDR1 SGHRS, CDR2 YFSETQ. This CDR3 has 14 residues. CDR3 residues: CASSGQGIPYEQYF. The CDR3 region has the DNA TGCGCCAGCAGCGGACAGGGTATCCCCTACGAGCAGTACTTC. Together with reference TRBV5-1 and TRBJ2-7, the CDR3 gives the full variable domain: KAGVTQTPRYLIKTRGQQVTLSCSPISGHRSVSWYQQTPGQGLQFLFEYFSETQRNKGNFPGRFSGRQFSNSRSEMNVSTLELGDSALYLCASSGQGIPYEQYFGPGTRLTVT.

The chain carries TRBV5-1 and TRBJ1-2; no clear D. Germline V gives CDR1 SGHRS, CDR2 YFSETQ. The CDR3 sequence is 13 residues long. Trimming removed 5 bases at V and 4 bases at J, with 12 bases between. Here the CDR3 reads CASREQSRYGYTF. The CDR3, as DNA: TGCGCCAGCAGAGAACAGAGTCGCTATGGCTACACCTTC. The variable domain in full, with the rest retrieved from reference TRBV5-1 and TRBJ1-2, is KAGVTQTPRYLIKTRGQQVTLSCSPISGHRSVSWYQQTPGQGLQFLFEYFSETQRNKGNFPGRFSGRQFSNSRSEMNVSTLELGDSALYLCASREQSRYGYTFGSGTRLTVV.

The chain uses TRBV24-1 and TRBJ2-2; 7 bases match TRBD1. This CDR3 is built from 14 residues. V was clipped by 5 bases and J by 4 bases; unmatched bases: 3. Germline CDR1 reads KGHDR; CDR2 reads SFDVKD. CDR3 DNA sequence: TGTGCCACCAGTGTAACAGGGGCCACCGGGGAGCTGTTTTTT. Protein: CATSVTGATGELFF.

The chain joins TRBV19 to TRBJ2-7, with D possibly matching TRBD2 (6 bases). Germline assignment: CDR1 LNHDA and CDR2 SQIVND (reference sequence). V lost 4 bases and J lost 1, with 8 bases in between. CDR3 length equals 13 residues. The CDR3 DNA sequence: TGTGCCAGTAGTACGGGACTTTCCTACGAGCAGTACTTC. Its translation is CASSTGLSYEQYF.

V usage is TRBV7-2 and J usage is TRBJ1-4, with D uncertain. The CDR3 consists of 16 residues. Trimming removed 8 bases from V and 10 bases from J, with 26 bases in between. Germline V gene lookup returns CDR1 SGHTA and CDR2 FQGNSA. This CDR3 is CASRGYSQRLSGKLFF. DNA of the CDR3: TGTGCCAGCCGAGGGTACAGCCAAAGGTTAAGTGGAAAACTGTTTTTT.

V gene TRBV25-1 combines with J gene TRBJ2-5, with 11 bases aligning to TRBD1. Germline V gene sequence: CDR1 MGHDK, CDR2 SYGVNS. Trimming at V came to 6 bases and at J to 5 bases, leaving 5 bases not matched to a gene. The CDR3 covers 14 residues. CDR3 nucleotides: TGTGCCAGCAGCTGGACAGGGGGCATCGAGACCCAGTACTTC. This translates into CASSWTGGIETQYF.

The J gene is TRBJ1-2, the V gene TRBV18; TRBD1 agrees at 8 bases. Germline lookup yields CDR1 KGHSH and CDR2 LQKENI. The CDR3 has 17 amino acids. J was trimmed by 0 bases and V by 2 bases; bases with no gene match: 8. The CDR3 DNA reads TGTGCCAGCTCACCATTGGACAGGGCTCCTTCTAACTATGGCTACACCTTC. The encoded protein is CASSPLDRAPSNYGYTF.

The chain couples TRBV11-2 to TRBJ1-3; possibly TRBD1 for D (5 bases). This CDR3 has 16 amino acids. V was clipped by 4 bases and J by 1 base, with 14 bases between them. CDR1 and CDR2 (germline): SGHAT, FQNNGV. The CDR3 nucleotides read TGTGCCAGCAGCTCGATCCTCCGGGGGTCTGGAAACACCATATATTTT. This encodes CASSSILRGSGNTIYF.

CDR3 protein: CASSSIPGQSNTGELFF. CDR3 nucleotides: TGTGCCAGCAGCTCTATACCGGGACAGTCGAACACCGGGGAGCTGTTTTTT. This chain connects TRBV7-9 to TRBJ2-2; 7 bases are shared with TRBD1. The germline gives CDR1 SEHNR, CDR2 FQNEAQ (reference sequence). The CDR3 consists of 17 residues. The J segment lost 0 bases and the V segment lost 4 bases, leaving 8 bases of the junction unmatched. The full variable domain, with the rest looked up from reference TRBV7-9 and TRBJ2-2, is DTGVSQNPRHKITKRGQNVTFRCDPISEHNRLYWYRQTLGQGPEFLTYFQNEAQLEKSRLLSDRFSAERPKGSFSTLEIQRTEQGDSAMYLCASSSIPGQSNTGELFFGEGSRLTVL.

The chain combines TRBV6-2 or TRBV6-3 with TRBJ2-3; 13 nucleotides match TRBD2. The trim removed 5 bases at V and 4 bases at J, leaving 3 bases unmatched. CDR3 length: 15 amino acids. Looked up from germline, CDR1 is MNHEY and CDR2 is SVGEGT. CDR3 nucleotides: TGTGCCAGCAGTCGGGGACTAGCGGGGTCAGATACGCAGTATTTT. Its protein product is CASSRGLAGSDTQYF.

This sequence joins TRBV6-1 and TRBJ2-7; no definite D call. The CDR3 is 15 amino acids. V was trimmed by 3 bases and J by 0 bases, leaving 12 bases between them. Germline V gene data show CDR1 as MNHNS and CDR2 as SASEGT. CDR3 nucleotides: TGTGCCAGCAGTGAGGGCCCCAACCCCTCCTACGAGCAGTACTTC. This sequence encodes CASSEGPNPSYEQYF.

The V gene is TRBV12-3 or TRBV12-4, the J gene TRBJ2-1, with no clear D. The ends were cut back, 2 bases at V and 6 bases at J, with 5 bases in the middle. The length of the CDR3 is 12 residues. This CDR3 reads CASSLLLNEQFF. The CDR3 nucleotides are TGTGCCAGCAGTTTACTTCTCAATGAGCAGTTCTTC.

The CDR3 coding sequence is TGTGCCAGCTCACCAGATCGATTCAGGGAGCAGTACTTC. It codes for CASSPDRFREQYF. The rearrangement joins TRBV18 to TRBJ2-7; no definite D call. Germline V lookup: CDR1 KGHSH, CDR2 LQKENI. The CDR3 runs to 13 residues. Trimming took 2 bases from V and 7 from J, leaving 12 bases between them.

V is TRBV4-3 and J is TRBJ2-3, with D perhaps matching TRBD1 (8 bases). The V gene's germline CDR1 is LGHNA and CDR2 YSLEER. Deletions cut 3 bases from V and 5 bases from J, with 15 bases between. The CDR3 extends over 15 amino acids. The CDR3 region has the DNA TGCGCCAGCAGCCAGGGGTACAGGGGGGGAGATACGCAGTATTTT. Residues: CASSQGYRGGDTQYF.

In this sample, this clone turned up once. This chain connects TRBV5-5 to TRBJ1-1; D possibly corresponds to TRBD1 (5 bases). Between the trimmed V and J ends, which lost 0 bases and 3 bases, there was a span of 12 bases. The CDR3 runs to 15 residues. Germline V gene data show CDR1 as SGHKS and CDR2 as YYEKEE (reference sequence). CDR3 protein: CASSLEPGLHTEAFF. The DNA for the CDR3 is TGTGCCAGCAGCTTGGAGCCAGGGCTTCACACTGAAGCTTTCTTT. Using reference TRBV5-5 and TRBJ1-1 for the parts outside the CDR3, the full variable domain is DAGVTQSPTHLIKTRGQQVTLRCSPISGHKSVSWYQQVLGQGPQFIFQYYEKEERGRGNFPDRFSARQFPNYSSELNVNALLLGDSALYLCASSLEPGLHTEAFFGQGTRLTVV.

This clone was seen a single time. CDR3 sequence: CASSLGTGSRSGSYEQYF. The CDR3 nucleotides read TGTGCCAGCAGCTTAGGTACGGGTTCCCGAAGCGGTTCCTACGAGCAGTACTTC. The chain carries TRBV7-8 and TRBJ2-7; possible D gene TRBD2, 5 bases. From germline, CDR1 is SGHVS and CDR2 FQNEAQ. V lost 1 base and J lost 1, with 20 bases in between. CDR3 size: 18 residues.

The V and J genes are TRBV2 and TRBJ1-6; D is undetermined. The CDR3 extends over 17 amino acids. With 3 bases removed from V and 6 bases from J, the gap between germline ends came to 18 bases. CDR1 is SNHLY, CDR2 FYNNEI, per germline. The DNA of the CDR3 is TGTGCCAGCAGTGACCCGACACCCGTAATCTTTAATTCACCCCTCCACTTT. Translated: CASSDPTPVIFNSPLHF. The variable domain in full, completed from reference TRBV2 and TRBJ1-6, reads EPEVTQTPSHQVTQMGQEVILRCVPISNHLYFYWYRQILGQKVEFLVSFYNNEISEKSEIFDDQFSVERPDGSNFTLKIRSTKLEDSAMYFCASSDPTPVIFNSPLHFGNGTRLTVT.

The chain links TRBV11-2 to TRBJ2-5; 8 bases match TRBD2. The CDR3 runs 17 residues. Germline V gene data show CDR1 as SGHAT and CDR2 as FQNNGV. V shed 0 bases, J shed 9 bases, and the junction held 15 bases outside the gene matches. CDR3 nucleotides: TGTGCCAGCAGCTTAGATCCCAGCGGGGGCCTCGCGTGGGCCCAGTACTTC. Its translation: CASSLDPSGGLAWAQYF.

The J gene is TRBJ2-1, the V gene TRBV3-1 (or the pseudogene TRBV3-2); maybe TRBD1 (6 bases). CDR1 LGHDT and CDR2 YNNKEL come from the germline V gene (reference sequence). Trimming cost V 8 bases and J 3 bases, with 20 bases left between them. This CDR3 region has 16 residues. The CDR3 is CASRCLRDIHYNEQFF. Written as DNA, the CDR3 is TGTGCCAGCCGTTGTCTCCGGGACATCCACTACAATGAGCAGTTCTTC.